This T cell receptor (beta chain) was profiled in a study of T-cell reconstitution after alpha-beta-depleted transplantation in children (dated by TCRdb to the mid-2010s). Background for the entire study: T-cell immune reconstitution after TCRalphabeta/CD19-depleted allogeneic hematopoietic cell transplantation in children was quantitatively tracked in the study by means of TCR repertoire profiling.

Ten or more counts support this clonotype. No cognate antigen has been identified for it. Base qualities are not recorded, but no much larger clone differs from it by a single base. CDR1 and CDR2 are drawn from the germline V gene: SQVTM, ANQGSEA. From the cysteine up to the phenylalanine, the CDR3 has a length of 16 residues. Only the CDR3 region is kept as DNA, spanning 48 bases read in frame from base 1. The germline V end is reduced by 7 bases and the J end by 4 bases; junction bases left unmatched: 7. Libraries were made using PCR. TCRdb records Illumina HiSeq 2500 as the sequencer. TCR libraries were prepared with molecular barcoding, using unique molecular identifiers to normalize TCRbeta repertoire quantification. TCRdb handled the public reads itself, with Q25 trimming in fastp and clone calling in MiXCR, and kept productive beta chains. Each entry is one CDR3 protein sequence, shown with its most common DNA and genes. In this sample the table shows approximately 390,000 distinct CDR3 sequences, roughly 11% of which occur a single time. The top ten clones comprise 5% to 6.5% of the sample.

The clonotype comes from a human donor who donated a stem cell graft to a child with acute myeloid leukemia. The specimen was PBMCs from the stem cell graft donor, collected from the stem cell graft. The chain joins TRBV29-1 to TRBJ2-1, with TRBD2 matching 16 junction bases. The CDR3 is CSAKGTSGRAYNEQFF. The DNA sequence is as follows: TGCAGCGCTAAAGGGACTAGCGGGAGGGCTTACAATGAGCAGTTCTTC.